Following are 5 T cell receptor beta chains from one sample sequenced in a study of cytomegalovirus exposure and HLA in healthy donors. The study ran its PCR with 60 Vbeta and 13 Jbeta primers. The data were produced by immunoSEQ multiplex PCR, yet TCRdb's version contains in-frame clones alone and is incomplete. The sample holds a few hundred thousand clones, 70% to 80% seen once. Sequences were obtained from PBMCs. The receptors shown here come from a woman in her 30s in good health and CMV-seronegative.

This chain links TRBV11-2 with TRBJ1-6; D perhaps matches TRBD1 (6 bases). In germline, CDR1 is SGHAT, CDR2 FQNNGV. The CDR3 is 14 residues long. Trimming pared 6 bases from V and 10 bases from J, leaving 16 bases between. CDR3 in DNA: TGTGCCAGCAGGTCGGACAGCAGCGGATCACCCCTCCACTTT. This sequence encodes CASRSDSSGSPLHF. The full variable domain, in which reference TRBV11-2 and TRBJ1-6 provide the parts outside the CDR3, is EAGVAQSPRYKIIEKRQSVAFWCNPISGHATLYWYQQILGQGPKLLIQFQNNGVVDDSQLPKDRFSAERLKGVDSTLKIQPAKLEDSAVYLCASRSDSSGSPLHFGNGTRLTVT.

The rearrangement links TRBV11-2 to TRBJ2-7; D might be TRBD1 (5 bases). This CDR3 has 12 residues. Trimming shortened V by 2 bases and J by 3 bases, and 5 bases separated the two germline ends. Germline CDR1 is SGHAT and CDR2 is FQNNGV. This chain's CDR3 is CASSLTGYEQYF. As DNA, the CDR3 is TGTGCCAGCAGCTTAACAGGCTACGAGCAGTACTTC.

The rearrangement joins TRBV7-2 to TRBJ1-2; D possibly corresponds to TRBD1 (6 bases). The CDR3 runs 13 residues. CDR1 is SGHTA, CDR2 FQGNSA, per germline. V lost 6 bases and J 1 base, leaving 9 bases between the germline ends. In DNA form, the CDR3 reads TGTGCCAGCAGTTTCAGGGGTAACTATGGCTACACCTTC. Encoded protein: CASSFRGNYGYTF.

J is TRBJ2-7 and V is TRBV27; TRBD2 matches 8 bases. This CDR3 has 17 amino acids. Germline lookup yields CDR1 MNHEY and CDR2 SMNVEV (reference sequence). The ends lost 5 bases at V and 0 bases at J; junction bases unmatched: 12. The CDR3 DNA sequence: TGTGCCAGCAGTCTAAGCGGGGGCCTACTGTACTCCTACGAGCAGTACTTC. It translates to CASSLSGGLLYSYEQYF.

The chain links TRBV11-3 to TRBJ2-5; 7 bases agree with TRBD1. V gave up 5 bases and J gave up 7 bases; unmatched junction bases: 7. CDR3 length equals 13 residues. Germline loops: CDR1 SGHNT, CDR2 YENEEA. As DNA, the CDR3 is TGTGCCAGCAGCAATTACAGGGGTGGGACCCAGTACTTC. As protein: CASSNYRGGTQYF.